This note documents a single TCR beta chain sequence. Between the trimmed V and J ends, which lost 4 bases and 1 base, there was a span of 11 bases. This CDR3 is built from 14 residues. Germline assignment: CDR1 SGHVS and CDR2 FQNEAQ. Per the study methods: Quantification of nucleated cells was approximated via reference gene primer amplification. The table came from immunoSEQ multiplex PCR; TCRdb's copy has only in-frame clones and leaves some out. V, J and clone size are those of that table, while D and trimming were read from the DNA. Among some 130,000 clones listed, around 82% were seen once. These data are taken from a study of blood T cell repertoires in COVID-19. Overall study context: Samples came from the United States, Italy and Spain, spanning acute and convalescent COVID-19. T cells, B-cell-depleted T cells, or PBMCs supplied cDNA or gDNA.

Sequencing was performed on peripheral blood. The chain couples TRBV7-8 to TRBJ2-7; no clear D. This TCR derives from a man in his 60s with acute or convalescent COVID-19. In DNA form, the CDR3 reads TGTGCCAGCAGCTCCGTGGCACTATCCTACGAGCAGTACTTC. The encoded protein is CASSSVALSYEQYF.